This TCR beta chain was sequenced for a study of T cells in Graves' hyperthyroidism and ophthalmopathy. What was amplified from RNA transcripts were TCR beta CDR3 regions. HTBI primers drove first-round RT-PCR of the TCR CDR3. Via MiXCR, TCRdb re-called the multiplex PCR reads, giving one row per CDR3 protein. The table includes approximately 360,000 distinct CDR3 sequences, around 14% detected once. Study-level points and caveats: A 13 V-J signature model discriminated ophthalmopathy versus stable hyperthyroidism.

Any patient presenting with uncontrolled infection, other autoimmune disease, pregnancy or lactation was left out. This clonotype came up many times. Its antigen is undetermined. Source material: blood. This TCR came from a woman aged 18-29 years with Graves' hyperthyroidism that later progressed to Graves' ophthalmopathy.

The CDR3 sequence: CSAEGGRDTDTQYF. CDR3 nucleotide sequence: TGCAGTGCCGAGGGGGGGCGGGACACAGATACGCAGTATTTT. The V gene is TRBV20-1, the J gene TRBJ2-3; a weak D match, TRBD2 (7 bases). The CDR3 length is 14 residues. CDR1 is DFQATT, CDR2 SNEGSKA, per germline (reference sequence). V lost 6 bases and J 2 bases, leaving 15 bases between the germline ends.